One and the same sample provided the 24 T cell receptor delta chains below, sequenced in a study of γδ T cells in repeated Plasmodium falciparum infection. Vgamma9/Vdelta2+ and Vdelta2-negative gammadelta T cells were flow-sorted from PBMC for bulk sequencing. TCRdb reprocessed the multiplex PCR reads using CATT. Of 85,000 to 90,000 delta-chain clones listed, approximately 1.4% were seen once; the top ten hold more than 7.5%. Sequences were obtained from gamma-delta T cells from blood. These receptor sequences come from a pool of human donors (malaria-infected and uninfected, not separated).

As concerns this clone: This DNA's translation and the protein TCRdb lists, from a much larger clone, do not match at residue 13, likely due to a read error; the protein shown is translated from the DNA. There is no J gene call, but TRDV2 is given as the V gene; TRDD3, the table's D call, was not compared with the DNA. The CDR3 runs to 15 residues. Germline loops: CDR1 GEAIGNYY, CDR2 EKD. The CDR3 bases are TGTGCCTGTGACACCCTGGGGGATCCGACAGCACAACACTTCTTT. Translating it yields CACDTLGDPTAQHFF.

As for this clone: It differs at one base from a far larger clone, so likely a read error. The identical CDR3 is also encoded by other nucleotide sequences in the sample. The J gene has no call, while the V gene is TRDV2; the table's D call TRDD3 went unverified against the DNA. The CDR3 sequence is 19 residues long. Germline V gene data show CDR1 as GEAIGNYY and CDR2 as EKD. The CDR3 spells CACDTEVGWGPRGPDKLIF. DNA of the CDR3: TGTGCCTGTGACACCGAAGTCGGATGGGGGCCCCGTGGTCCCGATAAGCTCATCTTT.

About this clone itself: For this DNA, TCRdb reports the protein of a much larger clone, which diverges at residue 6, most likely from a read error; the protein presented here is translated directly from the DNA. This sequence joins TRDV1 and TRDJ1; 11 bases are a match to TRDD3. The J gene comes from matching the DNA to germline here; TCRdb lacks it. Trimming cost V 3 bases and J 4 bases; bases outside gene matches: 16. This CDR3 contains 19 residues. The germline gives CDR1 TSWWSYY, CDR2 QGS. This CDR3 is CALGDPSPWGILDLDKLIF. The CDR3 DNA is TGTGCTCTTGGGGATCCATCTCCCTGGGGGATACTGGACCTCGATAAACTCATCTTT.

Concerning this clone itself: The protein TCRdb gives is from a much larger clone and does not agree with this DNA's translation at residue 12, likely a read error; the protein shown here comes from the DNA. CDR3 coding DNA: TGTGCTCTTGGGGAACTCCATCCACTGGGGTCGCTCGGAAGCACCGATAAACTCATCTTT. Its translation: CALGELHPLGSLGSTDKLIF. This chain connects TRDV1 to TRDJ1; 7 nucleotides agree with TRDD3. Germline V gene data show CDR1 as TSWWSYY and CDR2 as QGS. V shed 0 bases and J 1 base; nucleotides not matched to a gene: 17. CDR3 length: 20 residues.

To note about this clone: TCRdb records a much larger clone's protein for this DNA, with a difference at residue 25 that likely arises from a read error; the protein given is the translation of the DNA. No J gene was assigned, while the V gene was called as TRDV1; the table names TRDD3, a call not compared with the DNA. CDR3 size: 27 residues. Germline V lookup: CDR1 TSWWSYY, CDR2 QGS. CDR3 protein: CALGRAPFNFWGIHDSHSSWDTRQVFF. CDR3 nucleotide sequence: TGTGCTCTTGGAAGGGCTCCTTTTAATTTCTGGGGGATACACGACAGTCACTCCTCCTGGGACACCCGACAGGTGTTTTTC.

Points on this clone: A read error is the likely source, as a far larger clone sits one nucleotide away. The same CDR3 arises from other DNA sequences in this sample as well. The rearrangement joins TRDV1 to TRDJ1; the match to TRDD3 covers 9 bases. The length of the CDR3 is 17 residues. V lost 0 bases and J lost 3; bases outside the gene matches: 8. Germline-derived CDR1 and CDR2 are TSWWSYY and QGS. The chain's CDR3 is CALGELLWGIRADKLIF. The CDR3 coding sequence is TGTGCTCTTGGGGAACTCCTATGGGGGATAAGGGCCGATAAACTCATCTTT.

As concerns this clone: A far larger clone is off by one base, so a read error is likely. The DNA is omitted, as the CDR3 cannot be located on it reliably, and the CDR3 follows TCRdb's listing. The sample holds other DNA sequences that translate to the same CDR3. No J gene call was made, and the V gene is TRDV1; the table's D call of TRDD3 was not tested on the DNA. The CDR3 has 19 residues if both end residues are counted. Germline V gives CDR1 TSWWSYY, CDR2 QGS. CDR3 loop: CALGERVIFRRTGDWELIF.

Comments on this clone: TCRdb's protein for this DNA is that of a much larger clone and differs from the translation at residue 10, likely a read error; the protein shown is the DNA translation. CDR3 coding DNA: TGTGCCTTGGCCCGCTTCCTACGGTACCCTTTCGGGTACACCGATAAACTCATCTTT. Translating gives CALARFLRYPFGYTDKLIF. The chain has TRDV3 and TRDJ1; 8 positions agree with TRDD2. As TCRdb names no J gene, one was assigned here on the basis of a DNA match to germline. The V gene end was trimmed by 3 bases and the J gene end by 0 bases; junction bases not matched to a gene: 21. CDR3 length: 19 residues. Germline V CDR1 and CDR2: TVYSNPD, GDNSRS (reference sequence). The full variable domain, its missing parts supplied by reference TRDV3 and TRDJ1, is CDKVTQSSPDQTVASGSEVVLLCTYDTVYSNPDLFWYRIRPDYSFQFVFYGDNSRSEGADFTQGRFSVKHILTQKAFHLVISPVRTEDSATYYCALARFLRYPFGYTDKLIFGKGTRVTVEP.

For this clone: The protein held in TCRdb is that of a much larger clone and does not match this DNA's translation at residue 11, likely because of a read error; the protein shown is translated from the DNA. CDR3 protein: CALGGPGRPSCAPTGGYAGLIF. The CDR3 nucleotides are TGTGCTCTTGGGGGACCGGGTCGGCCTTCCTGCGCTCCTACTGGGGGATACGCGGGCCTCATCTTT. The J gene was not called, though the V gene is TRDV1; the table's D gene call, TRDD3, was not cross checked with the DNA. The CDR3 loop spans 22 amino acids. Germline values: CDR1 TSWWSYY, CDR2 QGS.

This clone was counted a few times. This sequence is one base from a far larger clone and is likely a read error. The CDR3 nucleotides read TGCGCTCTTGGGGAACGGAGATTCCTAGGGACCGGGGGGAATAAACTCATCTTT. Residues: CALGERRFLGTGGNKLIF. The chain employs TRDV1 and TRDJ1; tentatively, D is TRDD2 or TRDD3 (6 bases each). Assignment of the J gene here rests on matching the DNA to germline, because TCRdb gives none. This CDR3 is built from 18 residues. CDR1 and CDR2 from the germline V gene are TSWWSYY and QGS.

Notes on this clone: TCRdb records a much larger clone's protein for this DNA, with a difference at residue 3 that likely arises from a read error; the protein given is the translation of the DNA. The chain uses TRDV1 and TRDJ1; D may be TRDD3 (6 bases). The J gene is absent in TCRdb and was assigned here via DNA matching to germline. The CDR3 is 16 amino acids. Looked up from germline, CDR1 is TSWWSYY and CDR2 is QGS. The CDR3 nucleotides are TGTGCTCCTGGGGAATTGGGCCGGACAGCCACCGATAAACTCATCTTT. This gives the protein CAPGELGRTATDKLIF.

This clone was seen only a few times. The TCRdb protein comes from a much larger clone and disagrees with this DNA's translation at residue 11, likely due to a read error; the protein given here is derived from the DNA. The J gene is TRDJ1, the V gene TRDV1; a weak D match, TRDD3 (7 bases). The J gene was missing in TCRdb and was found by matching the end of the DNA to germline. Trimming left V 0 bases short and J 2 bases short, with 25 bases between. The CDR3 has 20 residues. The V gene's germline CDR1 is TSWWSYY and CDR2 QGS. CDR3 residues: CALGELPTGDRGILTDKLIF. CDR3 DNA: TGTGCTCTTGGGGAACTTCCTACGGGGGACCGGGGGATCCTTACCGATAAACTCATCTTT.

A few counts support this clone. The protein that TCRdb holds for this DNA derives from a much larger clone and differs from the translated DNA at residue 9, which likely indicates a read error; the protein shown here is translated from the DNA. The CDR3 DNA reads as TGTGCTCTTGGGATTAGTTGTGGGGTATACAACGATAAACTCATCTTT. Translated: CALGISCGVYNDKLIF. This chain connects TRDV1 to TRDJ1; a possible D gene is TRDD3 (5 bases). The J gene, not given by TCRdb, was assigned here from a germline match of the nucleotide sequence. The V end lost 5 bases, the J end lost 4 bases, and 20 bases lay between the germline ends. CDR3 length: 16 amino acids. Germline-derived CDR1 and CDR2 are TSWWSYY and QGS.

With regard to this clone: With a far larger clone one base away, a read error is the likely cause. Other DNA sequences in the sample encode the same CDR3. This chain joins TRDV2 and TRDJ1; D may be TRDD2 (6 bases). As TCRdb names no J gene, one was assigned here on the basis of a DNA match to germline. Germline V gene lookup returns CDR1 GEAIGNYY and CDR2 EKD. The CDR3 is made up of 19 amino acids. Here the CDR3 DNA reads TGTGCCTGCGACACCGTCGCGGTCCTACGTGCGCCCAACACCGATAAACTCATCTTT. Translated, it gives CACDTVAVLRAPNTDKLIF.

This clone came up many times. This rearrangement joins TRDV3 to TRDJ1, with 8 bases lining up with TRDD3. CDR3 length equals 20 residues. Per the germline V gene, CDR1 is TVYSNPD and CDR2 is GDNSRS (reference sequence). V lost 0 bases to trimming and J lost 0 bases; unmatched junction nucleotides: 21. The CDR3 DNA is TGTGCCTTTAGTCATCCGAGGGGGATATACTGGGGGCCACACACCGATAAACTCATCTTT. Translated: CAFSHPRGIYWGPHTDKLIF.

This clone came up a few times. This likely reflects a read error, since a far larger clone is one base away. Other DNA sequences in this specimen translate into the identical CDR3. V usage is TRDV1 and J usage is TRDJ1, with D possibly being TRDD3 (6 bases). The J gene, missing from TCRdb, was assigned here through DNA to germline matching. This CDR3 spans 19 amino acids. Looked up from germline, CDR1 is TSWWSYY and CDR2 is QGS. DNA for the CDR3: TGTGCTCTTGGGTTGGGCCTCCCAATACTGGGACACTACACCGACAAACTCATCTTT. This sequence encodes CALGLGLPILGHYTDKLIF.

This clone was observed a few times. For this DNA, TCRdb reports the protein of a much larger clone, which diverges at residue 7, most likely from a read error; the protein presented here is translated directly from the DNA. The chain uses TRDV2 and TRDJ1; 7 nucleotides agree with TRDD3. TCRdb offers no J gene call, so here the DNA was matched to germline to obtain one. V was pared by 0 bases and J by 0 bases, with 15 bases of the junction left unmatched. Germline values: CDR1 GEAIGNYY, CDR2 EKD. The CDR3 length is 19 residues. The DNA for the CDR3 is TGTGCCTGTGACACCGTGTCCCCCATCTGGGGGCTTCACACCGATAAACTCATCTTT. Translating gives CACDTVSPIWGLHTDKLIF.

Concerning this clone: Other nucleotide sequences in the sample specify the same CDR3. The CDR3 DNA is TGTGCTCTTGGGGAACTCATCGTTTGGACTTCTGCCCTCTGGGGGATACGCTCCACCGATAAACTCATCTTT. Translating it yields CALGELIVWTSALWGIRSTDKLIF. The V call is TRDV1, the J call TRDJ1, with TRDD3 matching 12 bases. TCRdb gives no J gene; it was assigned here by matching the DNA to germline. Germline V CDR1 and CDR2: TSWWSYY, QGS. This CDR3 is built from 24 residues. V trimming: 0 bases; J trimming: 1 base; junction bases outside the gene matches: 24.

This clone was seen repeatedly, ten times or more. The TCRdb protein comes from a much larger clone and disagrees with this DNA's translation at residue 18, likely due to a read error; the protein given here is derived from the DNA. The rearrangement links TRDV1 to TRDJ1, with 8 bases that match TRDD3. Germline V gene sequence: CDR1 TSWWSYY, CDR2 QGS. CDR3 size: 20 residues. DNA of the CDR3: TGTGCTCTTGGGGAACCCAGCCCTCCCAAATACTGGGGGCTCACCGATAAACCCATCTTT. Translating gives CALGEPSPPKYWGLTDKPIF.

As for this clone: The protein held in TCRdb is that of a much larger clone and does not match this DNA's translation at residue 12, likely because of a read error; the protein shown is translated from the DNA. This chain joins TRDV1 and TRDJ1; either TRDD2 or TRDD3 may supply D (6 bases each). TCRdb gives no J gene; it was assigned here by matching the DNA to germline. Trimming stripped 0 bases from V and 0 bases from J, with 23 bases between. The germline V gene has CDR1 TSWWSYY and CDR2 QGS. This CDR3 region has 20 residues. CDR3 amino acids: CALGELVLHYWETYTDKLIF. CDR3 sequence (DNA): TGTGCTCTTGGGGAACTAGTCCTACATTACTGGGAGACGTACACCGATAAACTCATCTTT.

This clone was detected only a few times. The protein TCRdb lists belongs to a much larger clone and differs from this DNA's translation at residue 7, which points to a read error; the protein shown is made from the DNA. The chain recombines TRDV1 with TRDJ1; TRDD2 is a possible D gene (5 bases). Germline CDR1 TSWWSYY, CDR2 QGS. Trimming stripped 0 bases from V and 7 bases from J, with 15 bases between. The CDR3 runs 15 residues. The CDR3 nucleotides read TGTGCTCTTGGGGAACTGTCTTCCCTCGGAGTTAAACTCATCTTT. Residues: CALGELSSLGVKLIF.

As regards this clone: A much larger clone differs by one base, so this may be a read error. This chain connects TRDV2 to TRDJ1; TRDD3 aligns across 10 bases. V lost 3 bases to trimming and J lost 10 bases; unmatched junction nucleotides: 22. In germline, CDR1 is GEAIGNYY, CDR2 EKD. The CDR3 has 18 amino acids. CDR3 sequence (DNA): TGTGCCTGTGACCAGATAATGGCGACTGGGGGATTGGGTCCTATACTCATCTTT. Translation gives CACDQIMATGGLGPILIF.

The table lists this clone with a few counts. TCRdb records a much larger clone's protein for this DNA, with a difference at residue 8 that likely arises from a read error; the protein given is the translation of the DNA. CDR3 DNA sequence: TGTGCTCTTGGGGAACTTCCTATCGGTGTACTCATCTTT. Amino acid sequence: CALGELPIGVLIF. The gene calls are TRDV1 and TRDJ1; weak D call: TRDD2 (5 bases). The CDR3 contains 13 residues. V lost 0 bases to trimming and J lost 10 bases, with 12 bases between them. Germline lookup yields CDR1 TSWWSYY and CDR2 QGS.

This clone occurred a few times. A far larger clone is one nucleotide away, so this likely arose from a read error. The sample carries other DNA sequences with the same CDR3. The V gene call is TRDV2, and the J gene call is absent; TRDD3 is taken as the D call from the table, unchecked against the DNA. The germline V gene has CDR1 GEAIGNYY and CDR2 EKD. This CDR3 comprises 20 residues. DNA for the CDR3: TGTGCCTGCAAGCTCTACACTCCTTCCCGGGGACTTATTTACACCGATAAACTCATCTTC. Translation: CACKLYTPSRGLIYTDKLIF.